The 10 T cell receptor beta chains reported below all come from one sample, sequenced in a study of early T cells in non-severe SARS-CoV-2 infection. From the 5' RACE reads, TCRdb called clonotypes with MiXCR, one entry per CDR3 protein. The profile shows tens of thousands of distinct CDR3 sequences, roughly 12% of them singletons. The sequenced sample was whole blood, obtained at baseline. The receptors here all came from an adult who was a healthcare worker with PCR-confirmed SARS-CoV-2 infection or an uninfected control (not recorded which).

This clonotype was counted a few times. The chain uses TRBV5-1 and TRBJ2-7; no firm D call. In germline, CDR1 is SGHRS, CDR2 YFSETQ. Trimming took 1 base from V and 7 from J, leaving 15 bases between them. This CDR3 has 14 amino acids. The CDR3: CASSLKDPSMEQYF. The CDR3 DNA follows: TGCGCCAGCAGCTTGAAGGACCCATCCATGGAGCAGTACTTC.

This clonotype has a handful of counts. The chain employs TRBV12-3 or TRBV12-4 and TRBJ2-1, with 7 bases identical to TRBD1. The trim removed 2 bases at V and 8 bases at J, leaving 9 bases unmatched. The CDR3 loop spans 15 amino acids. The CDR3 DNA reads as TGTGCCAGCAGTTTAAGCGGTCGACAGGGCGATGAGCAGTTCTTC. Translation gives CASSLSGRQGDEQFF.

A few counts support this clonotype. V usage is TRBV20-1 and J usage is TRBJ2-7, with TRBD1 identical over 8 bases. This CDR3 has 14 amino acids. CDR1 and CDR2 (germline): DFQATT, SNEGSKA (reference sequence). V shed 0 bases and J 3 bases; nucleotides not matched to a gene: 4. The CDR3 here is CSARENRGIYEQYF. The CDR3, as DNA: TGCAGTGCTAGAGAAAACAGGGGGATCTACGAGCAGTACTTC.

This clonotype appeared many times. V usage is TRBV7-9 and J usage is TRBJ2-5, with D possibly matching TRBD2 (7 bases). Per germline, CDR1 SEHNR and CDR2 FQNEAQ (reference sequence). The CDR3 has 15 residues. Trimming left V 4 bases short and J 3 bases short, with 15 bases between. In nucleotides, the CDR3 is TGTGCCAGCAGCTCTAACAGGGAGGGGAAAGAGACCCAGTACTTC. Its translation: CASSSNREGKETQYF.

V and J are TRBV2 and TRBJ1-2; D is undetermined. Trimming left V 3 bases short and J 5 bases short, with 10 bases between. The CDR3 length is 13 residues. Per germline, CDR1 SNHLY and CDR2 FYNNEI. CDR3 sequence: CASSDDTMYGYTF. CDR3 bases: TGTGCCAGCAGTGACGACACGATGTATGGCTACACCTTC.

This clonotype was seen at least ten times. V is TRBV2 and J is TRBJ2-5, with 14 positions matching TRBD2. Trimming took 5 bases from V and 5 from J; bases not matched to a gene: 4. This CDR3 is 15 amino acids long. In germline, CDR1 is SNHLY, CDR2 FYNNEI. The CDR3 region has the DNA TGTGCCAGCAGTCGGACTAGCGGGAGGTTGGAGACCCAGTACTTC. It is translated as CASSRTSGRLETQYF.

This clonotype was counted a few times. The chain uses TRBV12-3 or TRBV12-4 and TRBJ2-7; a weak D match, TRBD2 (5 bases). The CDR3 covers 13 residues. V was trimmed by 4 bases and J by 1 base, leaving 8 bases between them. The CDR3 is CASSSRVSYEQYF. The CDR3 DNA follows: TGTGCCAGCAGTTCGAGGGTATCCTACGAGCAGTACTTC.

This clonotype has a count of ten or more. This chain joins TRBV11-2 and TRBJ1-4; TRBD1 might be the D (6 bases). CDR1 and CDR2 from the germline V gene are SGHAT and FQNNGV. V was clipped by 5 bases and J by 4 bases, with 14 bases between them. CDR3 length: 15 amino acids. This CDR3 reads CASSPLGQSNEKLFF. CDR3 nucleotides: TGTGCCAGCAGCCCACTCGGACAGAGTAATGAAAAACTGTTTTTT.

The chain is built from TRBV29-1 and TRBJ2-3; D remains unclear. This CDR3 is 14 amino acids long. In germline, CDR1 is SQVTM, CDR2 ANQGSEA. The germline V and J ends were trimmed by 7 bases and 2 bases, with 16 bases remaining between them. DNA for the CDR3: TGCAGCGCCTTCCCTCGCAGGTTCACAGATACGCAGTATTTT. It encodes CSAFPRRFTDTQYF.

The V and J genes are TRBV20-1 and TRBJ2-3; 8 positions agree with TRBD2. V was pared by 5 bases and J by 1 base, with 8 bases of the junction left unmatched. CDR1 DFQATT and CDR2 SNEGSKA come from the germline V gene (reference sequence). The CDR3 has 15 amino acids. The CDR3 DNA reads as TGCAGTGCTTCCGCCTTAGCGGGACGCACAGATACGCAGTATTTT. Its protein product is CSASALAGRTDTQYF.